This T cell receptor beta chain comes out of a study of beta chain features in type 1 diabetes. Study-level information: Age, gender and cell yields were alike across patients and healthy donors. General study points: Reads derived from cDNA could over-represent cells showing high TCR expression. A moderate, significant TCRB CDR3 shortening appeared in type 1 diabetes across four CD4+ subsets.

Expressed TCRB transcripts were sequenced after all isolated RNA was converted to cDNA. TCRdb's table, derived via immunoSEQ multiplex PCR, lists solely in-frame clones and lacks some. The table has about 220,000 clones, 9.5% to 13% seen once. Germline-derived CDR1 and CDR2 are SGHRS and YFSETQ. Trimming cost V 4 bases and J 2 bases, with 9 bases left between them. The CDR3 loop spans 13 amino acids. On this clone: As yet, its antigen is unknown.

Sequencing was done on a sample of central memory CD4+ T cells from blood. The sequence was obtained from a man aged 18 to 29 in good health. This chain joins TRBV5-1 and TRBJ2-5, with a tentative D call TRBD1 (6 bases). The CDR3 protein is CASSQQGQETQYF. The CDR3 DNA follows: TGCGCCAGCAGCCAACAGGGTCAAGAGACCCAGTACTTC.